The 23 T cell receptor beta chains reported below all come from one sample, sequenced in a study of T cell clonality in common variable immunodeficiency. This table comes from immunoSEQ multiplex PCR, and its TCRdb copy is limited to in-frame clones, with some not included. This sample carries approximately 50,000 clones and no singletons, and 2% to 2.5% goes to the top ten. The specimen sequenced was peripheral blood mononuclear cells. The receptors originated from a person between 18 and 75 years old in good health.

Many counts were recorded for this clone. The read ends 3 residues before the CDR3 terminus; that terminus is restored from the germline J gene. This rearrangement joins TRBV6-2 or TRBV6-3 to TRBJ2-1, with a tentative D call TRBD1 (5 bases). There are 14 residues in the CDR3. Deletions cut 7 bases from V and 5 bases from J, with 15 bases between. Per the germline V gene, CDR1 is MNHEY and CDR2 is SVGEGT. Incomplete CDR3 DNA: TGTGCCAGCATCATTCCAGGGATACACAATGAG. Protein product: CASIIPGIHNE. The entire CDR3 reads CASIIPGIHNEQFF.

This clone was seen at least ten times. The read finishes 3 residues shy of the CDR3 end, and the germline J gene is used to complete it. The chain has TRBV20-1 and TRBJ2-5, with a tentative D call TRBD1 (6 bases). V gave up 6 bases and J gave up 0 bases, with 8 bases separating them. The CDR3 totals 12 residues. The V gene's germline CDR1 is DFQATT and CDR2 SNEGSKA (reference sequence). This CDR3 reads CSARTDQETQYF. The part of the CDR3 DNA that was read is TGCAGTGCCCGGACAGACCAAGAGACC.

This clone was seen at least ten times. The CDR3 end falls 3 residues outside the read, so it is completed with the germline J gene. The chain couples TRBV5-1 to TRBJ1-4; possible D gene TRBD1, 5 bases. CDR1 is SGHRS, CDR2 YFSETQ, per germline. V shed 7 bases and J shed 5 bases, with 15 bases lying between them. This CDR3 spans 14 amino acids. The CDR3 protein is CASHSAGRNEKLFF. Incomplete CDR3 DNA: TGCGCCAGCCATTCGGCAGGGCGAAATGAAAAA.

This clone was seen many times. The read gets to within 3 residues of the CDR3 end, and the germline J gene fills in the rest. The sample carries other DNA sequences with the same CDR3. This chain links TRBV5-1 with TRBJ1-3; D is possibly TRBD1 (5 bases). Germline lookup yields CDR1 SGHRS and CDR2 YFSETQ. V was clipped by 4 bases and J by 2 bases, with 13 bases between them. This CDR3 region has 15 residues. Incomplete CDR3 DNA: TGCGCCAGCAGCACCTCAGGGAATACTGGAAACACC. This encodes CASSTSGNTGNT. The CDR3 in full is CASSTSGNTGNTIYF.

This clone has a count of ten or more. The read terminates 3 residues ahead of where the CDR3 ends, so the germline J gene completes it. The rearrangement joins TRBV20-1 to TRBJ1-1; tentatively, D is TRBD1 (6 bases). This CDR3 contains 15 residues. The V gene's germline CDR1 is DFQATT and CDR2 SNEGSKA (reference sequence). V was cut by 1 base and J by 3 bases, with 15 bases left in between. CDR3 bases read: TGCAGTGCTAGAGGTAGGGGGGGGGCGGACACTGAA. It translates to CSARGRGGADTE. The complete CDR3 sequence is CSARGRGGADTEAFF.

This clone showed up many times. The CDR3 end falls 3 residues outside the read, so it is completed with the germline J gene. The chain has TRBV30 and TRBJ2-7; 7 bases match TRBD2. The CDR3 has 12 residues. In germline, CDR1 is GTSNPN, CDR2 SVGIG (reference sequence). The ends lost 8 bases at V and 0 bases at J; junction bases unmatched: 4. The sequenced CDR3 bases are TGTGCCCTAGCGGCGGACTCCTACGAG. Translating it yields CALAADSYE. The entire CDR3 is CALAADSYEQYF.

This clone was observed many times. The read ends 3 residues shy of where the CDR3 ends; the end is completed using the germline J gene. The V call is TRBV5-4, the J call TRBJ2-3; D uncertain. This CDR3 has 15 residues. V was trimmed by 0 bases and J by 2 bases, leaving 10 bases between them. CDR1 and CDR2 (germline): SGHNT, YYREEE (reference sequence). The part of the CDR3 DNA that was read is TGTGCCAGCAGCTTGGAGTCCTACCCCACAGATACG. Amino acids: CASSLESYPTDT. From start to end, the CDR3 is CASSLESYPTDTQYF.

This clone was recorded at least ten times. The sequence runs out 3 residues before the end of the CDR3; the remainder is reconstructed from the germline J gene. The rearrangement uses TRBV28 and TRBJ2-7, with 9 bases matching TRBD2. Trimming took 7 bases from V and 2 from J; bases not matched to a gene: 6. Germline values: CDR1 MDHEN, CDR2 SYDVKM. The CDR3 is 14 amino acids. The part of the CDR3 DNA that was read is TGTGCCAGCAAGGCGGGAGGGCCAGCCTACGAG. Protein sequence: CASKAGGPAYE. The entire CDR3 sequence reads CASKAGGPAYEQYF.

Note on this clone: A much larger clone sits a single nucleotide away, making a read error possible. The DNA ends 3 residues before the CDR3 does, and the rest of the CDR3 is filled in from the germline J gene. The rearrangement joins TRBV2 to TRBJ2-5; 10 bases align to TRBD2. The CDR3 sequence is 16 residues long. Germline CDR1 SNHLY, CDR2 FYNNEI. CDR3 DNA (partial): TGTGCCACCAGAGCGGGGGGGTTCAGATTGGCAGATACC. This gives the protein CATRAGGFRLADT. The CDR3 reads in full as CATRAGGFRLADTQYF.

This clone appeared many times. From the germline J gene comes the end of the CDR3, since the read stops 3 residues before it. V gene TRBV7-3 combines with J gene TRBJ2-2; TRBD1 matches 7 bases. The germline CDR1 and CDR2 sequences are SGHTA and FQGTGA. CDR3 size: 14 residues. The sequenced CDR3 bases are TGTGCCAGCAGCTTAATGTCCGGACAGGACGAG. Translating it yields CASSLMSGQDE. The entire CDR3 is CASSLMSGQDELFF.

This clone was counted at least ten times. The read stops 3 residues short of the end of the CDR3; the missing end is completed from the germline J gene. The chain carries TRBV19 and TRBJ2-1, with no clear D. V lost 7 bases and J lost 3, with 16 bases in between. Germline CDR1 and CDR2: LNHDA and SQIVND (reference sequence). CDR3 length equals 15 residues. CDR3 region: CASKSTSRLYNEQFF. The covered CDR3 bases are TGTGCCAGTAAGTCTACTTCACGACTCTACAATGAG.

This clone was counted a few times. Read data end 3 residues before the CDR3 end; the end is taken from the germline J gene. J is TRBJ1-2 and V is TRBV29-1, with 12 nucleotides matching TRBD1. Germline V gives CDR1 SQVTM, CDR2 ANQGSEA. With 2 bases clipped from V and 7 bases from J, the junction kept 11 bases outside the gene matches. This CDR3 has 16 residues. The CDR3 here is CSVESKPGQGARGYTF. The CDR3 bases that were read are TGCAGCGTTGAATCAAAACCGGGACAGGGGGCGCGTGGC.

There are many counts of this clone. The read ends 3 residues shy of where the CDR3 ends; the end is completed using the germline J gene. The chain combines TRBV5-4 with TRBJ1-1; D remains unclear. Germline loops: CDR1 SGHNT, CDR2 YYREEE (reference sequence). The CDR3 totals 14 residues. The V gene lost 2 bases and the J gene lost 0 bases, with 8 bases spanning the gap. CDR3 amino acids: CASSFDTVNTEAFF. The sequenced part of the CDR3 DNA is TGTGCCAGCAGCTTCGACACGGTGAACACTGAA.

The table lists this clone with many counts. The read falls 3 residues short of the CDR3 end, and the missing part is taken from the germline J gene. The J gene is TRBJ2-3, the V gene TRBV20-1; D possibly corresponds to TRBD2 (6 bases). The CDR3 totals 14 residues. CDR1 DFQATT and CDR2 SNEGSKA come from the germline V gene (reference sequence). Trimming shortened V by 5 bases and J by 3 bases, and 15 bases separated the two germline ends. The CDR3 region is CSAHGRGSTDTQYF. Incomplete CDR3 DNA: TGCAGTGCTCACGGGCGGGGTAGTACAGATACG.

This clone was recorded many times. At one boundary the junction diverges from the germline segment, which might be a read error. The read terminates 3 residues before the CDR3 end, so the remaining end is supplied by the germline J gene. This rearrangement joins TRBV20-1 to TRBJ2-3, with TRBD2 matching over 11 bases. CDR3 length: 16 amino acids. Germline lookup yields CDR1 DFQATT and CDR2 SNEGSKA (reference sequence). CDR3 in amino acids: CSARDLAGGESETQYF. The DNA read from the CDR3 is TGCAGTGCTAGAGATTTAGCGGGGGGGGAATCAGAGACG.

Many counts were recorded for this clone. From the germline J gene comes the end of the CDR3, since the read stops 3 residues before it. The chain joins TRBV20-1 to TRBJ2-3; D may be TRBD1 (5 bases). This CDR3 is built from 12 residues. Germline V lookup: CDR1 DFQATT, CDR2 SNEGSKA (reference sequence). The CDR3 is CSARGTLGPQYF. The sequenced CDR3 bases are TGCAGTGCTAGAGGGACCTTGGGGCCG.

This clone was picked up many times. The sequenced fragment ends 3 residues before the CDR3 boundary, so the rest is inferred from the germline J gene. This rearrangement joins TRBV19 to TRBJ1-1, with a weak D call TRBD1 (6 bases). The CDR3 loop spans 15 amino acids. Trimming cost V 1 base and J 3 bases, with 12 bases left between them. Germline CDR1 reads LNHDA; CDR2 reads SQIVND (reference sequence). CDR3 loop: CASSIGRDKYTEAFF. The part of the CDR3 DNA that was read is TGTGCCAGTAGTATAGGCCGGGACAAATACACTGAA.

This clone was seen ten or more times. The CDR3 end falls 3 residues outside the read, so it is completed with the germline J gene. J is TRBJ2-1 and V is TRBV5-5, with 9 bases lining up with TRBD2. Germline values: CDR1 SGHKS, CDR2 YYEKEE (reference sequence). Trimming removed 0 bases from V and 7 bases from J; junction bases left unmatched: 5. The CDR3 is 15 residues long. The CDR3 is CASSLELAGLNEQFF. The part of the CDR3 DNA that was read is TGTGCCAGCAGCTTGGAACTAGCGGGTCTAAATGAG.

This clone was seen ten or more times. The observed sequence ends 3 residues before the CDR3 terminus, with the missing tail filled in from the germline J gene. The gene calls are TRBV2 and TRBJ1-2; D is unresolved. Deletions cut 8 bases from V and 7 bases from J, with 14 bases between. Germline V gene data show CDR1 as SNHLY and CDR2 as FYNNEI. CDR3 length: 12 residues. The sequenced CDR3 bases are TGTGCCAGCCGCTATATTTTGTCTGGC. This sequence encodes CASRYILSG. The whole CDR3 region reads CASRYILSGYTF.

This clone was detected ten times or more. The missing CDR3 end, 3 residues past where the read stops, is filled in from the germline J gene. The chain has TRBV20-1 and TRBJ2-5, with a possible D match to TRBD1 (5 bases). The germline V and J ends were trimmed by 0 bases and 4 bases, with 12 bases remaining between them. This CDR3 is built from 14 residues. The V gene's germline CDR1 is DFQATT and CDR2 SNEGSKA (reference sequence). The DNA read from the CDR3 is TGCAGTGCTAGAGATCTTGGGGCCCGAGAGACC. Translated, it gives CSARDLGARET. The whole CDR3 sequence reads CSARDLGARETQYF.

The sample holds many counts of this clone. The read comes to an end 3 residues before the CDR3 does, leaving the germline J gene to fill in the end. The chain uses TRBV5-1 and TRBJ2-5, with a possible D match to TRBD2 (6 bases). The CDR3 contains 15 residues. Germline CDR1 and CDR2: SGHRS and YFSETQ. The V end was cut by 0 bases, the J end by 5 bases, with 14 bases between. The part of the CDR3 DNA that was read is TGCGCCAGCAGCTTGGAGACCATGGGGGGTGAGACC. This sequence encodes CASSLETMGGET. The full CDR3 reads CASSLETMGGETQYF.

As regards this clone: The read terminates 3 residues ahead of where the CDR3 ends, so the germline J gene completes it. The chain employs TRBV10-2 and TRBJ1-1; tentatively, D is TRBD1 (6 bases). Trimming removed 4 bases from V and 5 bases from J, with 17 bases in between. CDR3 size: 15 residues. Germline lookup yields CDR1 WSHSY and CDR2 SAAADI. CDR3: CASSARDLTGTEAFF. Partial CDR3 DNA: TGCGCCAGCAGTGCAAGGGACCTAACAGGGACTGAA.

Remarks on this clone: The CDR3 extends 3 residues past the end of the read, so its final part is completed from the germline J gene. This chain connects TRBV7-9 to TRBJ2-1; D not certain. With 2 bases removed from V and 7 bases from J, the gap between germline ends came to 3 bases. The CDR3 consists of 11 residues. Germline V CDR1 and CDR2: SEHNR, FQNEAQ (reference sequence). The CDR3 spells CASSLQNEQFF. The sequenced CDR3 bases are TGTGCCAGCAGCTTACAGAATGAG. Full variable domain (outside the CDR3, taken from reference TRBV7-9 and TRBJ2-1): DTGVSQNPRHKITKRGQNVTFRCDPISEHNRLYWYRQTLGQGPEFLTYFQNEAQLEKSRLLSDRFSAERPKGSFSTLEIQRTEQGDSAMYLCASSLQNEQFFGPGTRLTVL.